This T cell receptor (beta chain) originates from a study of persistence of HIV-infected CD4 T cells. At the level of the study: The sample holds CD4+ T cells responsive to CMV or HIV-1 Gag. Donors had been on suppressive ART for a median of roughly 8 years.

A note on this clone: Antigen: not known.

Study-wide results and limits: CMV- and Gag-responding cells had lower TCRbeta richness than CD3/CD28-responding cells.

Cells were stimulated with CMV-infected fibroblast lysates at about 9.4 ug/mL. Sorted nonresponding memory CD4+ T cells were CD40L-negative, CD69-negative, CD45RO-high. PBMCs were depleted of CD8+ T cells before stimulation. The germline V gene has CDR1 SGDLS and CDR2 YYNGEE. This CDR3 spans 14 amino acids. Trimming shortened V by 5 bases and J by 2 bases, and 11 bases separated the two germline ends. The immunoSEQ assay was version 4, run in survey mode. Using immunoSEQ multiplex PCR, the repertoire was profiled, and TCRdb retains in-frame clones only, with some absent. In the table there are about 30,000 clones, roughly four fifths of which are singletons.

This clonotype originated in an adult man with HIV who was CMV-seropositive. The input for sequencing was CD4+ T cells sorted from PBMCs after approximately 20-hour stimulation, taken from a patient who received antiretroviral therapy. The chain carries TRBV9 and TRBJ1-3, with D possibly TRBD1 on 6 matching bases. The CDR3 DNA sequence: TGTGCCAGCAGAACAGGGCTCACTGGAAACACCATATATTTT. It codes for CASRTGLTGNTIYF.